Presented here are 14 T cell receptor beta chains from one specimen sequenced in a study of chemoradiotherapy in HPV16-positive cancers. Produced via immunoSEQ multiplex PCR; TCRdb's table is partial and in-frame only. The sample lists 45,000 to 60,000 clones, roughly 90% seen once, with 2.5% to 4% in the top ten. The starting material was blood, obtained from a patient who underwent chemoradiotherapy. Every receptor here comes from a human donor with HPV-associated anogenital cancer.

The chain combines TRBV6-5 with TRBJ2-7, with TRBD1 as a possible D gene (5 bases). Germline CDR1 and CDR2: MNHEY and SVGAGI. V was cut by 2 bases and J by 2 bases, with 13 bases left in between. This CDR3 has 15 amino acids. The CDR3 DNA follows: TGTGCCAGCAGTTACGGTCAGGGTCCTACCTACGAGCAGTACTTC. This gives the protein CASSYGQGPTYEQYF.

This clone was picked up one time. This rearrangement joins TRBV5-4 to TRBJ1-4; 7 nucleotides align to TRBD1. Germline CDR1 is SGHNT and CDR2 is YYREEE (reference sequence). After removal of 4 bases from V and 5 bases from J, the junction contained 8 bases not matched to a gene. The length of the CDR3 is 15 residues. CDR3 protein: CASSGRDSLNEKLFF. In DNA, the CDR3 is TGTGCCAGCAGCGGGAGGGACAGCCTGAATGAAAAACTGTTTTTT. Supplemented by reference TRBV5-4 and TRBJ1-4, the full variable domain reads ETGVTQSPTHLIKTRGQQVTLRCSSQSGHNTVSWYQQALGQGPQFIFQYYREEENGRGNFPPRFSGLQFPNYSSELNVNALELDDSALYLCASSGRDSLNEKLFFGSGTQLSVL.

The chain's CDR3 is CATSQGSGNTIYF. The CDR3 nucleotides read TGTGCCACGTCTCAGGGTAGTGGAAACACCATATATTTT. The genes are TRBV7-8 and TRBJ1-3; D is perhaps TRBD1 (5 bases). CDR3 length: 13 amino acids. CDR1 and CDR2 from the germline V gene are SGHVS and FQNEAQ. The V end lost 10 bases, the J end lost 3 bases, and 13 bases lay between the germline ends. Supplemented by reference TRBV7-8 and TRBJ1-3, the full variable domain reads GAGVSQSPRYKVAKRGQDVALRCDPISGHVSLFWYQQALGQGPEFLTYFQNEAQLDKSGLPSDRFFAERPEGSVSTLKIQRTQQEDSAVYLCATSQGSGNTIYFGEGSWLTVV.

The chain is built from TRBV5-1 and TRBJ1-3, with 8 nucleotides matching TRBD1. Germline CDR1 reads SGHRS; CDR2 reads YFSETQ. V shed 0 bases, J shed 3 bases, and the junction held 5 bases outside the gene matches. The CDR3 has 16 residues. The CDR3 DNA is TGCGCCAGCAGCTTGGGGACAGGGATTATTGGAAACACCATATATTTT. It translates to CASSLGTGIIGNTIYF.

This clone has just one count. The chain joins TRBV7-2 to TRBJ1-4; TRBD1 matches 10 bases. The germline gives CDR1 SGHTA, CDR2 FQGNSA. J gave up 7 bases and V 5 bases, and 7 bases lay outside the gene matches. The CDR3 consists of 15 residues. DNA for the CDR3: TGTGCCAGCAGCCTGTCCGGGACAGGGGCTGAAAAACTGTTTTTT. It yields the protein CASSLSGTGAEKLFF.

DNA of the CDR3: TGCGCCAGCAGCCTCCCCGGAGGGGTTACTGAAGCTTTCTTT. It codes for CASSLPGGVTEAFF. This chain joins TRBV5-1 and TRBJ1-1, with a tentative D call TRBD1 (5 bases). Germline lookup yields CDR1 SGHRS and CDR2 YFSETQ. There are 14 residues in the CDR3. Between the trimmed V and J ends, which lost 4 bases and 5 bases, there was a span of 15 bases. The whole variable domain, filled in from reference TRBV5-1 and TRBJ1-1, reads KAGVTQTPRYLIKTRGQQVTLSCSPISGHRSVSWYQQTPGQGLQFLFEYFSETQRNKGNFPGRFSGRQFSNSRSEMNVSTLELGDSALYLCASSLPGGVTEAFFGQGTRLTVV.

The CDR3 here is CASSLRVMNTEAFF. Here the CDR3 DNA reads TGTGCCAGCAGCTTAAGGGTAATGAACACTGAAGCTTTCTTT. This chain joins TRBV7-8 and TRBJ1-1, with D unresolved. The CDR3 runs 14 residues. Germline V CDR1 and CDR2: SGHVS, FQNEAQ. V was clipped by 2 bases and J by 0 bases, with 7 bases between them.

The chain has TRBV7-2 and TRBJ2-7, with 9 bases matching TRBD1. Germline CDR1 reads SGHTA; CDR2 reads FQGNSA. CDR3 length equals 17 residues. The V segment lost 2 bases and the J segment 1 base; nucleotides outside the gene matches: 9. Here the CDR3 reads CASSLPSRDRVSYEQYF. CDR3 coding DNA: TGTGCCAGCAGCTTACCCAGTCGGGACAGGGTGTCCTACGAGCAGTACTTC.

The J gene is TRBJ2-2, the V gene TRBV7-9, with 8 bases that match TRBD2. The CDR3 runs to 19 residues. With V trimmed by 0 bases and J by 1 base, 10 bases remained unmatched. CDR1 SEHNR and CDR2 FQNEAQ come from the germline V gene (reference sequence). The CDR3 spells CASSLAPGAGGLNTGELFF. The CDR3, as DNA: TGTGCCAGCAGCTTAGCCCCCGGGGCGGGGGGCCTGAACACCGGGGAGCTGTTTTTT.

The chain links TRBV6-1 to TRBJ1-2, with D hard to call. Germline CDR1 is MNHNS and CDR2 is SASEGT. This CDR3 is built from 13 residues. Trimming pared 2 bases from V and 4 bases from J, leaving 8 bases between. The CDR3 loop reads CASSESGLYGYTF. The CDR3 DNA follows: TGTGCCAGCAGTGAATCAGGTCTCTATGGCTACACCTTC.

The chain couples TRBV10-3 to TRBJ2-3; 8 nucleotides align to TRBD1. The CDR3 contains 14 residues. CDR1 is ENHRY and CDR2 is SYGVKD in the germline V gene. V lost 3 bases and J lost 3; bases outside the gene matches: 2. The DNA of the CDR3 is TGTGCCATCAGTGAAACAGGGGGTACAGATACGCAGTATTTT. It translates to CAISETGGTDTQYF.

This clone showed up just a few times. The chain recombines TRBV4-3 with TRBJ1-2; 7 bases line up with TRBD1. Germline values: CDR1 LGHNA, CDR2 YSLEER. This CDR3 contains 14 residues. The J segment lost 2 bases and the V segment lost 5 bases, leaving 5 bases of the junction unmatched. The CDR3 here is CASSWTGVNYGYTF. The CDR3 nucleotides are TGCGCCAGCAGCTGGACAGGTGTGAACTATGGCTACACCTTC.

The table lists this clone with a count of one. This rearrangement joins TRBV19 to TRBJ2-5, with 8 bases lining up with TRBD2. This CDR3 spans 14 amino acids. Germline V gene sequence: CDR1 LNHDA, CDR2 SQIVND (reference sequence). Unmatched junction bases numbered 3, after V lost 4 bases and J lost 2 bases. CDR3 nucleotides: TGTGCCAGTAGTACTGCGGGGGGACAAGAGACCCAGTACTTC. Its translation is CASSTAGGQETQYF.

The genes are TRBV18 and TRBJ2-2; tentative D call: TRBD2 (6 bases). The length of the CDR3 is 16 residues. V was pared by 0 bases and J by 5 bases, with 13 bases between. Per the germline V gene, CDR1 is KGHSH and CDR2 is LQKENI. CDR3 protein: CASSPPTRGWTGELFF. As DNA, the CDR3 is TGTGCCAGCTCACCACCGACCCGGGGGTGGACCGGGGAGCTGTTTTTT. Supplemented by reference TRBV18 and TRBJ2-2, the full variable domain reads NAGVMQNPRHLVRRRGQEARLRCSPMKGHSHVYWYRQLPEEGLKFMVYLQKENIIDESGMPKERFSAEFPKEGPSILRIQQVVRGDSAAYFCASSPPTRGWTGELFFGEGSRLTVL.